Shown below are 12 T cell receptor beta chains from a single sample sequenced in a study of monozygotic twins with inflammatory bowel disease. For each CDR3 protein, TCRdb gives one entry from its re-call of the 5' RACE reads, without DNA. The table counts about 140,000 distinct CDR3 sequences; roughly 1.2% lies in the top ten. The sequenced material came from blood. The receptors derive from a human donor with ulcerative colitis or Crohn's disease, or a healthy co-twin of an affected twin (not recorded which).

The CDR3 reads CASSLGALAGNDEQFF. This chain links TRBV5-1 with TRBJ2-1; the D gene TCRdb calls, TRBD2, cannot be checked with no DNA. CDR1 and CDR2 (germline): SGHRS, YFSETQ. CDR3 length equals 16 residues. Drawing the rest from reference TRBV5-1 and TRBJ2-1, the complete variable domain is KAGVTQTPRYLIKTRGQQVTLSCSPISGHRSVSWYQQTPGQGLQFLFEYFSETQRNKGNFPGRFSGRQFSNSRSEMNVSTLELGDSALYLCASSLGALAGNDEQFFGPGTRLTVL.

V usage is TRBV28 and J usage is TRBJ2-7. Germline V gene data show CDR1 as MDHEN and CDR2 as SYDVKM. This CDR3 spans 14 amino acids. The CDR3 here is CASRMSGSPYEQYF. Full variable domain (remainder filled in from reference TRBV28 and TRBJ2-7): DVKVTQSSRYLVKRTGEKVFLECVQDMDHENMFWYRQDPGLGLRLIYFSYDVKMKEKGDIPEGYSVSREKKERFSLILESASTNQTSMYLCASRMSGSPYEQYFGPGTRLTVT.

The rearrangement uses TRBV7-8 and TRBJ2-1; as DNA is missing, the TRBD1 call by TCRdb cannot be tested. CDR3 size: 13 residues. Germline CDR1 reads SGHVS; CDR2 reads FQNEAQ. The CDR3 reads CASSWDRINEQFF.

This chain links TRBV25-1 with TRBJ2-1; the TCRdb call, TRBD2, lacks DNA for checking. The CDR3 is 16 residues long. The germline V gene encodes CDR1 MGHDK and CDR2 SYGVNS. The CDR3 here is CASSDLSGRALNEQFF.

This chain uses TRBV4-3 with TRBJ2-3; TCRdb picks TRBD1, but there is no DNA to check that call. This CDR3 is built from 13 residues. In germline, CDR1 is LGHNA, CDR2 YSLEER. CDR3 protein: CASSQTGMDTQYF.

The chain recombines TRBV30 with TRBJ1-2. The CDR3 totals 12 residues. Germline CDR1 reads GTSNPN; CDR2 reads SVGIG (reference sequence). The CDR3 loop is CAWSPGGDGYTF.

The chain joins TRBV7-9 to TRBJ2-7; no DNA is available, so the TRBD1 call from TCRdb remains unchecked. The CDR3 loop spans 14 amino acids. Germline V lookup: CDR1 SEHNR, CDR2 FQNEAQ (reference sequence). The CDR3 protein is CASSLPLGSYEQYF.

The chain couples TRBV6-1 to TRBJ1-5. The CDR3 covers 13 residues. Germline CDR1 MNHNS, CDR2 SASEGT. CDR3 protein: CASSDGSHQPQHF.

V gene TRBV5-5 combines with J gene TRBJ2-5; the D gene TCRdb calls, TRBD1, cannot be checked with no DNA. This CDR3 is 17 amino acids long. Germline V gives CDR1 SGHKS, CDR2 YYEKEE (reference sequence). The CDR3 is CASSLAVAGAIQETQYF.

CDR3 protein: CASSVTHGDSEQYF. The genes are TRBV9 and TRBJ2-7. The CDR3 is made up of 14 amino acids. Germline V lookup: CDR1 SGDLS, CDR2 YYNGEE.

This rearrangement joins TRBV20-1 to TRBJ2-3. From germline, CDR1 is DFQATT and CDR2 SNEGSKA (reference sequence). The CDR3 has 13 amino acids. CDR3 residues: CSARDLFRDTQYF.

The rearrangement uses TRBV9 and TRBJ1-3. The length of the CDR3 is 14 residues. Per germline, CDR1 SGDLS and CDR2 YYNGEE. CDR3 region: CASSVDISGNTIYF. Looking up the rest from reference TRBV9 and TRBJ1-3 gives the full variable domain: DSGVTQTPKHLITATGQRVTLRCSPRSGDLSVYWYQQSLDQGLQFLIQYYNGEERAKGNILERFSAQQFPDLHSELNLSSLELGDSALYFCASSVDISGNTIYFGEGSWLTVV.